One and the same sample provided the 10 T cell receptor beta chains below, sequenced in a study of T cells expressing NK-cell markers. TCRdb reprocessed the 5' RACE reads, with one entry per CDR3 protein and no DNA. The listing records 500,000 or so distinct CDR3 sequences. The sequenced sample consisted of blood T cells: a sorted CD56 or NKG2C T cell subset, CD4+ or CD8+ T cells, or bulk PBMC T cells (not recorded which). The source of these receptors is a man younger than 35 in good health.

The chain carries TRBV5-1 and TRBJ2-2; absent DNA, TCRdb's TRBD2 call cannot be checked. Germline V gene lookup returns CDR1 SGHRS and CDR2 YFSETQ. The length of the CDR3 is 13 residues. This CDR3 reads CASRTEVGGELFF.

This rearrangement joins TRBV12-3 or TRBV12-4 to TRBJ1-1; TCRdb names TRBD1, which stays unverified in the absence of DNA. The CDR3 contains 17 residues. The CDR3 spells CASSLAQGSEGGTEAFF.

This chain uses TRBV20-1 with TRBJ2-3. The germline gives CDR1 DFQATT, CDR2 SNEGSKA (reference sequence). The CDR3 is 15 amino acids. The CDR3 loop reads CSARDSGLGTDTQYF.

V usage is TRBV18 and J usage is TRBJ2-3; no DNA is available, so the TRBD1 call from TCRdb remains unchecked. The CDR3 has 18 residues. Per germline, CDR1 KGHSH and CDR2 LQKENI. The CDR3 sequence is CASSSKLSTGMSADTQYF.

The V gene is TRBV6-6, the J gene TRBJ1-2; as DNA is missing, the TRBD1 call by TCRdb cannot be tested. The germline V gene encodes CDR1 MNHNY and CDR2 SVGAGI (reference sequence). The CDR3 consists of 13 residues. This CDR3 reads CASSRGQSYGYTF.

This chain connects TRBV12-3 or TRBV12-4 to TRBJ2-1; there is no DNA to check the TCRdb D call of TRBD2. The CDR3 sequence is 13 residues long. The CDR3 region is CASSLGGRAEQFF.

The gene calls are TRBV30 and TRBJ2-1; TCRdb lists TRBD2, though no DNA is available to test this call. The V gene's germline CDR1 is GTSNPN and CDR2 SVGIG (reference sequence). CDR3 size: 12 residues. CDR3 loop: CAWTRAPPQQFF. Full variable domain (missing parts from reference TRBV30 and TRBJ2-1): SQTIHQWPATLVQPVGSPLSLECTVEGTSNPNLYWYRQAAGRGLQLLFYSVGIGQISSEVPQNLSASRPQDRQFILSSKKLLLSDSGFYLCAWTRAPPQQFFGPGTRLTVL.

The rearrangement uses TRBV6-5 and TRBJ1-2. Germline CDR1 reads MNHEY; CDR2 reads SVGAGI. The CDR3 loop spans 16 amino acids. The CDR3 spells CASSTVLSRRHYGYTF.

The chain links TRBV19 to TRBJ1-2. The CDR3 runs 13 residues. CDR1 LNHDA and CDR2 SQIVND come from the germline V gene (reference sequence). The CDR3 region is CASTPGFNYGYTF. Combining the CDR3 with reference TRBV19 and TRBJ1-2 gives the whole variable domain DGGITQSPKYLFRKEGQNVTLSCEQNLNHDAMYWYRQDPGQGLRLIYYSQIVNDFQKGDIAEGYSVSREKKESFPLTVTSAQKNPTAFYLCASTPGFNYGYTFGSGTRLTVV.

The chain employs TRBV21-1 and TRBJ1-1; TCRdb proposes TRBD1, but this gene call is untestable without DNA. TRBV21-1 is flagged as a pseudogene. The CDR3 is 14 residues long. The chain's CDR3 is CASSKRTGLGEAFF.